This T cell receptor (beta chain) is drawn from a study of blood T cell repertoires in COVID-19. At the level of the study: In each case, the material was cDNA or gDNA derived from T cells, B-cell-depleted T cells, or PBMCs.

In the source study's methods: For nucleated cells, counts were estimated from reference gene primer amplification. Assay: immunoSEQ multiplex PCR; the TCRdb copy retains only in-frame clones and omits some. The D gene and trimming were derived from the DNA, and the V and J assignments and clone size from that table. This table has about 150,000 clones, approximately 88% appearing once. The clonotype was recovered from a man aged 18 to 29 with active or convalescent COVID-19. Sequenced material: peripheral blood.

The CDR3 nucleotides are TGTGCCAGCAGCTTGGGGGGGCATAACACCGGGGAGCTGTTTTTT. Translated: CASSLGGHNTGELFF. The genes are TRBV7-2 and TRBJ2-2; a weak D match, TRBD2 (7 bases). Germline assignment: CDR1 SGHTA and CDR2 FQGNSA. Trimming cost V 3 bases and J 2 bases, with 10 bases left between them. The CDR3 has 15 amino acids.